This T cell receptor beta chain appears in the sequencing data of a study of shared clonotypes between healthy human individuals (dated by TCRdb to 2018 to 2021). For the wider study: Two women and three men aged 18 to 49 years were included in the cohort. Per donor, three plates each were used for CD4 naive and CD4 memory, two for CD8 naive, and one for CD8 memory. Between about 0.85 and 9.5 billion PBMCs per donor were obtained by leukapheresis. To estimate repertoire size and how much clonotypes are shared between individuals, the study performed deep sequencing of blood TCR repertoires from about five healthy adults. Different laboratories and diverse techniques were used to prepare libraries and sequence TCR repertoires, to increase sequencing depth and limit assay-specific biases. Overall study results and their limits: Sampling was restricted to blood, and TCR repertoires in tissue are likely to differ from TCR repertoires in blood. Based on pairwise subsampling, the degree of clonotype sharing among donors was expected to be affected by sequencing depth. Across a handful of donors, approximately 4.6% of naive CD4, roughly 3.8% of naive CD8, around 2.1% of memory CD4, and over 0.35% of memory CD8 clonotypes were shared. Larger estimated clonotype richness was generally found for naive subsets than for memory subsets. Higher generation probabilities were observed for clonotypes shared by all four sorted-subset donors than for non-shared clonotypes. Rarefaction of sorted-subset datasets indicated incomplete sequencing despite the large sequencing depth. The small number of donors limited the genetic and exposure-history diversity represented.

Using the deep immunoSEQ assay, TCR CDR3 regions were amplified from genomic DNA by multiplex PCR. For each cell subset, the extracted genomic DNA was distributed evenly across all wells of several immunoSEQ 96-well plates, and each plate served as one replicate. For sorted subsets, 200 to 250 ng of genomic DNA, equivalent to roughly 30,000 T cell genomes, went into each replicate PCR. Purified libraries were measured with a Qubit 3.0 fluorometer, size-checked on a Bioanalyzer 2100, and measured again with the KAPA Library Quantification kit. Every immunoSEQ 96-well plate was sequenced on a dedicated single-read 150-cycle Illumina NextSeq 550 flow cell. Regarding the original processing steps: Because only junctional sequences without quality scores were contained in the immunoSEQ output, filtering matching that applied to full-length reads could not be performed. Sequences were annotated with PyIR, a Python wrapper for IgBLAST v1.9, and V/J genes and CDR3 were assigned using IMGT germline references. Any read was removed if the V/J assignment was weak (E-value above 1e-6), the CDR3 was missing, or the read contained stop codons, out-of-frame junctions, or ambiguous translated residues. A V3J clonotype was defined by an identical inferred V gene, J gene, and CDR3 amino acid sequence. Percentage overlap between repertoires was calculated by dividing the number of shared unique clonotypes by the size of the smaller repertoire. Repertoire richness was assessed with RTK rarefaction, the Chao1 estimator, and Recon v2.1 estimates of unobserved clonotypes. Generation probabilities for all TCRbeta clonotypes obtained by the gDNA method from several donors were computed using OLGA. As stored in TCRdb, this immuneACCESS dataset retains in-frame rearrangements with V and J assigned. A fraction of the clones does not appear; measured against another copy, unresolved V genes explain less than half of the discrepancy, and the remainder lacks a known reason. The V and J calls and clone size are taken from that table; D and trimming were inferred from the DNA. A total of some 2.1 million clones appear in this sample, roughly 94% of them only once. The biggest ten clones account for 0.1% to 0.15% of the sample.

Including cysteine and phenylalanine, the CDR3 has 15 amino acids. Here the CDR3 DNA is all that survives: 45 bases in frame from base 1. Trimming costs V 6 bases and J 2 bases, and their ends lie 14 bases apart. The germline V gene gives CDR1 as KGHSH and CDR2 as LQKENI. For this clone: The antigen it binds to is not known. There are no base qualities to consult, and no much larger clone falls within one base.

Healthy HIV-negative adults with no recently reported acute infections or vaccinations were included as donors. All donors were Caucasian adults living in Nashville, Tennessee, USA. CD4+ T cells were enriched by magnetic negative selection; naive cells were then positively selected on CD45RA, and the negative fraction formed the memory subset. After blood collection by leukapheresis, PBMCs were isolated using Ficoll-Histopaque density gradient centrifugation and then cryopreserved in the vapor phase of liquid nitrogen. Analytical flow cytometry was used to check the purity and quantity of every magnetically sorted T cell population. Each sorted fraction had its genomic DNA isolated and then quantified by UV absorbance on a Nanodrop 2000c.

Source material: naive CD4+ T cells sorted from blood. This sample's cell subset or site label indicates: CD45RA+ positively selected. The TCR originated in a man between 18 and 35 years old in good health. The chain is made from TRBV18 and TRBJ1-3, with TRBD1 as a weak D call on 6 bases. The DNA reads TGTGCCAGCTCCCTAACGGGGGGCACTGGAAACACCATATATTTT. Translated, it gives CASSLTGGTGNTIYF.